The 10 T cell receptor beta chains listed next were all sequenced from one sample in a study of shared clonotypes between healthy human individuals. Generated by immunoSEQ multiplex PCR, the TCRdb table keeps only in-frame clones and is missing some. The sample carries roughly 2.5 million clones, around nine tenths recorded once. Source material: naive CD4+ T cells sorted from blood. Regarding subset: CD45RA+ positively selected. The source of these receptors is a man younger than 35 in good health.

V gene TRBV6-5 combines with J gene TRBJ2-1; D gene unclear. CDR1 and CDR2 from the germline V gene are MNHEY and SVGAGI. The CDR3 runs to 15 residues. With 6 bases removed from V and 0 bases from J, the gap between germline ends came to 12 bases. The CDR3 DNA reads TGTGCCAGCAGCTCCGCGCGACTCTCCTACAATGAGCAGTTCTTC. Its protein is CASSSARLSYNEQFF.

This sequence joins TRBV7-9 and TRBJ2-1; the match to TRBD2 covers 7 bases. Germline V gives CDR1 SEHNR, CDR2 FQNEAQ (reference sequence). The CDR3 extends over 14 amino acids. V was pared by 1 base and J by 9 bases, with 6 bases of the junction left unmatched. DNA for the CDR3: TGTGCCAGCAGCTTAGAAGGCGGGAGACTTGAGCAGTTCTTC. The encoded protein is CASSLEGGRLEQFF. Supplemented by reference TRBV7-9 and TRBJ2-1, the full variable domain reads DTGVSQNPRHKITKRGQNVTFRCDPISEHNRLYWYRQTLGQGPEFLTYFQNEAQLEKSRLLSDRFSAERPKGSFSTLEIQRTEQGDSAMYLCASSLEGGRLEQFFGPGTRLTVL.

This clone was picked up one time. The chain combines TRBV7-9 with TRBJ2-2, with 7 bases lining up with TRBD1. V lost 5 bases to trimming and J lost 0 bases; unmatched junction nucleotides: 6. The CDR3 spans 16 residues. Germline CDR1 is SEHNR and CDR2 is FQNEAQ (reference sequence). The CDR3 sequence is CASSPTGKTNTGELFF. CDR3 nucleotides: TGTGCCAGCAGCCCGACAGGGAAGACGAACACCGGGGAGCTGTTTTTT.

The J gene is TRBJ2-3, the V gene TRBV5-4, with D unresolved. CDR3 length equals 16 residues. CDR1 and CDR2 from the germline V gene are SGHNT and YYREEE (reference sequence). V was cut by 4 bases and J by 2 bases, with 17 bases left in between. CDR3 bases: TGTGCCAGCAGCGCGGTCCAGCAGGTCCCCACAGATACGCAGTATTTT. This codes for CASSAVQQVPTDTQYF.

The chain has TRBV27 and TRBJ2-2, with TRBD2 identical over 14 bases. CDR1 and CDR2 from the germline V gene are MNHEY and SMNVEV (reference sequence). CDR3 length: 18 residues. Trimming removed 6 bases from V and 7 bases from J; junction bases left unmatched: 13. DNA of the CDR3: TGTGCCAGCAGCTCTCGACGGACTAGCGGGAGGCCGGACGGGGAGCTGTTTTTT. Translated: CASSSRRTSGRPDGELFF.

The chain links TRBV7-2 to TRBJ2-3; TRBD2 matches 13 bases. The germline V gene has CDR1 SGHTA and CDR2 FQGNSA. V was pared by 5 bases and J by 1 base, with 6 bases of the junction left unmatched. CDR3 length equals 17 residues. CDR3 coding DNA: TGTGCCAGCAGCCGGACTAGCGGGAGTGATCGCACAGATACGCAGTATTTT. This gives the protein CASSRTSGSDRTDTQYF.

This chain uses TRBV28 with TRBJ1-1; D not certain. CDR1 MDHEN and CDR2 SYDVKM come from the germline V gene. CDR3 length: 14 amino acids. Trimming took 10 bases from V and 4 from J, leaving 19 bases between them. The CDR3 is CATITAGKSTEAFF. In nucleotides, the CDR3 is TGTGCCACCATTACGGCAGGAAAGAGCACTGAAGCTTTCTTT.

The V gene is TRBV18, the J gene TRBJ2-6; the match to TRBD2 covers 13 bases. Germline-derived CDR1 and CDR2 are KGHSH and LQKENI. Unmatched junction bases numbered 7, after V lost 1 base and J lost 1 base. The CDR3 totals 20 residues. The CDR3 DNA sequence: TGTGCCAGCTCACCACGGGGACTAGCGGGAAGTGTTTCTGGGGCCAACGTCCTGACTTTC. This codes for CASSPRGLAGSVSGANVLTF.

This clone has just a few counts. The chain couples TRBV27 to TRBJ1-6; D is possibly TRBD1 (6 bases). The germline V and J ends were trimmed by 8 bases and 2 bases, with 7 bases remaining between them. CDR1 MNHEY and CDR2 SMNVEV come from the germline V gene (reference sequence). The CDR3 length is 13 residues. DNA for the CDR3: TGTGCCAGCGGGGGCGCCTATAATTCACCCCTCCACTTT. Translation: CASGGAYNSPLHF.

The V and J genes are TRBV7-2 and TRBJ1-3; D unclear. CDR1 is SGHTA, CDR2 FQGNSA, per germline. This CDR3 region has 14 residues. Deletions cut 3 bases from V and 0 bases from J, with 6 bases between. CDR3 amino acids: CASSFDLSGNTIYF. CDR3 coding DNA: TGTGCCAGCAGCTTCGATCTCTCTGGAAACACCATATATTTT.